What follows describes a single T cell receptor beta chain. Its antigen is still unknown. This entry belongs to a study of graft-versus-host responses after intestinal transplantation. CDR3 length equals 15 residues. Germline lookup yields CDR1 MGHRA and CDR2 YSYEKL. V shed 7 bases and J 5 bases; nucleotides not matched to a gene: 10. Using immunoSEQ multiplex PCR, the repertoire was profiled, and TCRdb retains in-frame clones only, with some absent. The sample lists tens of thousands of clones; about 95% were seen once. Study findings and constraints: There were GvH clones found in recipient marrow, and some of them appeared first in ileum or blood. Allografts of one patient group, those with graft-donor T cell macrochimerism, had high graft-versus-host to host-versus-graft clonal ratios.

This clonotype originated in a human patient who received an intestinal transplant, so some T cells may come from the graft donor. Sequenced here: PBMCs, sampled 16 days after intestinal transplant. This chain uses TRBV4-1 with TRBJ2-2, with 7 bases that match TRBD2. The CDR3 spells CASTGGSVRTGELFF. In DNA, the CDR3 is TGCGCCAGCACCGGGGGGTCGGTTAGGACCGGGGAGCTGTTTTTT.